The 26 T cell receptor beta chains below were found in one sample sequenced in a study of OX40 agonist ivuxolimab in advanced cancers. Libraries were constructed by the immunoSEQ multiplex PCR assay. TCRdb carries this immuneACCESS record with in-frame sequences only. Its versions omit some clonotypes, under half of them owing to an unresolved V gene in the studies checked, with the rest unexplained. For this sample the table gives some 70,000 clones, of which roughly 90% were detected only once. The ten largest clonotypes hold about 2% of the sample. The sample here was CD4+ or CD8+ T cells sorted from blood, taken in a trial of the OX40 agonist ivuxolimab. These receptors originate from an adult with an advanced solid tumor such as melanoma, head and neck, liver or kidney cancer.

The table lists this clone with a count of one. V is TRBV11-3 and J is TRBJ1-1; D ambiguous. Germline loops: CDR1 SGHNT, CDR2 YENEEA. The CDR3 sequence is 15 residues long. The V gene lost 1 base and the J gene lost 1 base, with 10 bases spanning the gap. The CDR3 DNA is TGTGCCAGCAGCTTAGTTACGGGAGGGAACACTGAAGCTTTCTTT. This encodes CASSLVTGGNTEAFF.

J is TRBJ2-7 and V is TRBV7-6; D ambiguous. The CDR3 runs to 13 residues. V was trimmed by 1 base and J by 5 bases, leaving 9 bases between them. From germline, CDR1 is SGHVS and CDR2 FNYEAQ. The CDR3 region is CASSLGLWDEQYF. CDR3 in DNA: TGTGCCAGCAGCTTAGGGTTGTGGGACGAGCAGTACTTC. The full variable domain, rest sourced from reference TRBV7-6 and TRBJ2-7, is GAGVSQSPRYKVTKRGQDVALRCDPISGHVSLYWYRQALGQGPEFLTYFNYEAQQDKSGLPNDRFSAERPEGSISTLTIQRTEQRDSAMYRCASSLGLWDEQYFGPGTRLTVT.

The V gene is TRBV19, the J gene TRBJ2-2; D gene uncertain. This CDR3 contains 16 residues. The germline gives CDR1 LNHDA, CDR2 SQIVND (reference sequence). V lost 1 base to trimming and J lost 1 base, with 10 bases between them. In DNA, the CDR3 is TGTGCCAGTAGTATAGTAAGGCTGATGAACACCGGGGAGCTGTTTTTT. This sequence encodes CASSIVRLMNTGELFF.

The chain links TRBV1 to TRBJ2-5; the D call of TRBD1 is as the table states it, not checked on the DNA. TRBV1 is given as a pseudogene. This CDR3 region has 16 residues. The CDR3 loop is CTSSPDVARDKETQYF. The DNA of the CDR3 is TGCACCAGCAGCCCCGACGTAGCGAGGGACAAAGAGACCCAGTACTTC.

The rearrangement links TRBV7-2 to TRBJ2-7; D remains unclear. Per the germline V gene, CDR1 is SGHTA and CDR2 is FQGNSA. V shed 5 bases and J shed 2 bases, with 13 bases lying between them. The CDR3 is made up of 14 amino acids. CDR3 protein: CASSRAGDAYEQYF. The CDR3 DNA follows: TGTGCCAGCAGCCGTGCAGGTGACGCCTACGAGCAGTACTTC.

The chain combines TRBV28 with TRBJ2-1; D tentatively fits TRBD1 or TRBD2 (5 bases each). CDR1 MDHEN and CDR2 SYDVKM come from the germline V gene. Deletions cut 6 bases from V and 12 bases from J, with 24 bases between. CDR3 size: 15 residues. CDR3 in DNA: TGTGCCAGCAGGCGTCCGGGACCATATGTAGTTGTGCAGTTCTTC. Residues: CASRRPGPYVVVQFF.

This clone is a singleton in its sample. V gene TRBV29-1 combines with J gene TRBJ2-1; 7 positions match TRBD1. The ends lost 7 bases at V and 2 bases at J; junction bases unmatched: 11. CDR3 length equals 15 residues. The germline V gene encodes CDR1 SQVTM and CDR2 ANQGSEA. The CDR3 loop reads CSAGTAPTTYNEQFF. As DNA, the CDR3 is TGCAGCGCCGGGACAGCCCCTACGACCTACAATGAGCAGTTCTTC.

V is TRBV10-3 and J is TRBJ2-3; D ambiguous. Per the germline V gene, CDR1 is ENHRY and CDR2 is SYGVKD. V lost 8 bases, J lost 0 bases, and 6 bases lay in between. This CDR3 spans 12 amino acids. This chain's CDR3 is CAIRSSTDTQYF. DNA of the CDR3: TGTGCCATCCGGTCTAGCACAGATACGCAGTATTTT.

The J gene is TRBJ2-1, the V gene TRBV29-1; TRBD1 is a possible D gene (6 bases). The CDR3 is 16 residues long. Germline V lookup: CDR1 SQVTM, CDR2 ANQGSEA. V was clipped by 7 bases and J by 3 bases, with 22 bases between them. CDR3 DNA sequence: TGCAGCGCCGAGGGCATCACGGACAGCTTCTACAATGAGCAGTTCTTC. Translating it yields CSAEGITDSFYNEQFF.

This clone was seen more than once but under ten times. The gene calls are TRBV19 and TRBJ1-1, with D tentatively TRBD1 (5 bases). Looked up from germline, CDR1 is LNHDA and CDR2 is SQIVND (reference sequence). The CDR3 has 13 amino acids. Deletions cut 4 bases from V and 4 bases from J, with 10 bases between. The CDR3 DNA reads TGTGCCAGTAGTACCCAGAGGGGCACTGAAGCTTTCTTT. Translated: CASSTQRGTEAFF.

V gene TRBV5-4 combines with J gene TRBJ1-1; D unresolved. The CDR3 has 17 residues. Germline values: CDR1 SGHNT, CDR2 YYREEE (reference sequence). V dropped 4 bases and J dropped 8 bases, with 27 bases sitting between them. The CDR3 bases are TGTGCCAGCAGCCGACTTGTGGGGAACAAGGGTCCCTCGGAAGCTTTCTTT. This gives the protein CASSRLVGNKGPSEAFF.

This CDR3 is CASKELKRSDSSYNSPLHF. CDR3 nucleotides: TGTGCCAGCAAGGAACTTAAACGGAGTGACAGCTCCTATAATTCACCCCTCCACTTT. J is TRBJ1-6 and V is TRBV6-4, with a tentative D call TRBD1 (5 bases). The CDR3 loop spans 19 amino acids. Germline values: CDR1 MRHNA, CDR2 SNTAGT. V lost 7 bases and J 0 bases, leaving 22 bases between the germline ends.

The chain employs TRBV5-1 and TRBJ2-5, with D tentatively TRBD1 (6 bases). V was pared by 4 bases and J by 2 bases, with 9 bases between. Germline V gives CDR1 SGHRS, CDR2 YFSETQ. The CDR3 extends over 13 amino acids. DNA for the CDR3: TGCGCCAGCAGCGCAAGGGGGCAAGAGACCCAGTACTTC. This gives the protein CASSARGQETQYF.

Here the CDR3 reads CASRSSTVELTGPLHF. The DNA of the CDR3 is TGTGCCAGCAGATCCTCGACCGTGGAGCTGACGGGACCCCTCCACTTT. The chain has TRBV28 and TRBJ1-6; D is undetermined. Germline CDR1 is MDHEN and CDR2 is SYDVKM. Trimming pared 6 bases from V and 12 bases from J, leaving 24 bases between. The CDR3 consists of 16 residues.

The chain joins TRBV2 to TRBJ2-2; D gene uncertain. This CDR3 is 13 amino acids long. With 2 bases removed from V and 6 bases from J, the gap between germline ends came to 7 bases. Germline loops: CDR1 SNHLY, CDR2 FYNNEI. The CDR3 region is CASSENWAGELFF. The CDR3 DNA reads TGTGCCAGCAGTGAAAATTGGGCCGGGGAGCTGTTTTTT.

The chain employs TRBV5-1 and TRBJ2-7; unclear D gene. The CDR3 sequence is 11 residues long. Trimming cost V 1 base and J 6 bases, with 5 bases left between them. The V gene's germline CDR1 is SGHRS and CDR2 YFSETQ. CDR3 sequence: CASSLRGEQYF. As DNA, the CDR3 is TGCGCCAGCAGCTTGAGAGGCGAGCAGTACTTC.

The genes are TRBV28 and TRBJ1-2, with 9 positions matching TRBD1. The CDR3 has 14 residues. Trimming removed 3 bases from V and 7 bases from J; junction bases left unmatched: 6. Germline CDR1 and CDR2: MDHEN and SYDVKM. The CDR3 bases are TGTGCCAGCAGTTTCCTACAGGGGGCGCTTGGCTACACCTTC. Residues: CASSFLQGALGYTF.

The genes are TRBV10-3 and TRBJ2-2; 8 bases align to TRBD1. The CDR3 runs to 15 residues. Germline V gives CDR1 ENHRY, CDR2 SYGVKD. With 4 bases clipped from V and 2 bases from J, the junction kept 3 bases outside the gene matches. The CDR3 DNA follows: TGTGCCATCAGTGGGACAGGGCTAAACACCGGGGAGCTGTTTTTT. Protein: CAISGTGLNTGELFF.

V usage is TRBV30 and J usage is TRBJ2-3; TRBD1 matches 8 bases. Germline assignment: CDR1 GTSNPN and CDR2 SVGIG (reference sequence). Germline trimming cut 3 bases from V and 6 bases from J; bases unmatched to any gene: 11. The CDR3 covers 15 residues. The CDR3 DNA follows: TGTGCCTGGAGCCCCGGGTCAGGGGGCTGGGATACGCAGTATTTT. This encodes CAWSPGSGGWDTQYF.

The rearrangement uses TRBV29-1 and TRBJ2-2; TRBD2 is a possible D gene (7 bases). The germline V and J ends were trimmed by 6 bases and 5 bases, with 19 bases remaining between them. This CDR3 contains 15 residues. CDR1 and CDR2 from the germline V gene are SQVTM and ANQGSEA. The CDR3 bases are TGCAGCGTGGGGGGGGGCGGGAAGGTTACCGGGGAGCTGTTTTTT. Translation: CSVGGGGKVTGELFF.

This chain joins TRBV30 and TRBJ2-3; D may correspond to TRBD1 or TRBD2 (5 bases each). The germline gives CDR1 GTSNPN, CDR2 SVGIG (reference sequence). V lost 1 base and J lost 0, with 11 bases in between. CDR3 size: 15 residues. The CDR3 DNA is TGTGCCTGGAGTGGGGACGGGAAAAGCACAGATACGCAGTATTTT. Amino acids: CAWSGDGKSTDTQYF.

The CDR3 DNA reads as TGTGCCAGCAGCCCCCAGCCGCCCTACGAGCAGTACTTC. It yields the protein CASSPQPPYEQYF. The gene calls are TRBV5-6 and TRBJ2-7, with D hard to call. Trimming shortened V by 4 bases and J by 2 bases, and 10 bases separated the two germline ends. The CDR3 covers 13 residues. Germline CDR1 is SGHDT and CDR2 is YYEEEE.

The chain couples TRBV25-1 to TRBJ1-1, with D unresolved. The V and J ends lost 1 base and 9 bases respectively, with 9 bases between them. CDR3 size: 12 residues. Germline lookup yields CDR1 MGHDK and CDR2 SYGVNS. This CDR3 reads CASSEFSGKAFF. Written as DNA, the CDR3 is TGTGCCAGCAGTGAATTCTCTGGGAAAGCTTTCTTT.

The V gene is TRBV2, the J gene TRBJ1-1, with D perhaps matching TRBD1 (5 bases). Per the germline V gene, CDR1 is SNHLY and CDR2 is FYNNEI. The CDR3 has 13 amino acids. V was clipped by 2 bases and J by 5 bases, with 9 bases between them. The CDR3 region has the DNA TGTGCCAGCAGTGAATGGGGGTATACTGAAGCTTTCTTT. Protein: CASSEWGYTEAFF.

In DNA form, the CDR3 reads TGTGCCAGCAGCTTAGCGGGGGGGGAAGAGACCCAGTACTTC. Protein sequence: CASSLAGGEETQYF. V usage is TRBV7-2 and J usage is TRBJ2-5; 7 positions agree with TRBD2. The junction had 1 base not matched to a gene; V was cut back by 0 bases and J by 3 bases. The CDR3 has 14 residues. Germline V lookup: CDR1 SGHTA, CDR2 FQGNSA.

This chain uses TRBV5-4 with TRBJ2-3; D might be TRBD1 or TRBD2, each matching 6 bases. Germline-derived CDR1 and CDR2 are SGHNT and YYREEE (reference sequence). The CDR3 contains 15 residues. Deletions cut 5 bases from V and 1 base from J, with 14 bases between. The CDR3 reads CASRVGGPGTDTQYF. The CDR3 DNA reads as TGTGCCAGCAGAGTTGGGGGGCCCGGCACAGATACGCAGTATTTT. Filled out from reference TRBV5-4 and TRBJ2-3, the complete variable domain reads ETGVTQSPTHLIKTRGQQVTLRCSSQSGHNTVSWYQQALGQGPQFIFQYYREEENGRGNFPPRFSGLQFPNYSSELNVNALELDDSALYLCASRVGGPGTDTQYFGPGTRLTVL.